The rows below give T cell receptor beta chains drawn from one sample of a study of T cells in Graves' hyperthyroidism and ophthalmopathy. MiXCR, run by TCRdb on the multiplex PCR reads, gives a single entry per CDR3 protein. The sample lists over 500,000 distinct CDR3 sequences; around 43% were seen once. Sequencing was performed on peripheral blood or thyroid tissue (not recorded which). All receptors come from an adult woman with Graves' disease, either hyperthyroidism or ophthalmopathy (not recorded which). CDR3s include the opening cysteine and the closing phenylalanine or tryptophan. The order of the fields is D gene, J gene, V gene, clone size, CDR3 protein, CDR3 DNA. A D gene is named only where the DNA matches it firmly. Rows give clone size only sometimes, using once, few, many, or a class for an expanded clone.

TRBD1	TRBJ1-2	TRBV2	many	CASSEETGDGYTF	TGTGCCAGCAGTGAGGAGACAGGGGACGGCTACACCTTC
.	TRBJ1-6	TRBV11-2	.	CASSYQSCSPLHF	TGTGCCAGCAGCTATCAGTCGTGTTCACCCCTCCACTTC
TRBD1	TRBJ1-2	TRBV2	many	CASSFDRGGYTF	TGTGCCAGCAGTTTCGACAGGGGTGGCTACACCTTC
.	TRBJ2-5	TRBV5-4	.	CASSPSRARQETQYF	TGTGCCAGCAGCCCCTCGAGGGCCCGTCAAGAGACCCAGTACTTC
.	TRBJ2-3	TRBV19	once	CASSSDRRTTTQYF	TGTGCCAGTAGTAGCGACAGGCGGACGACCACGCAGTATTTT
.	TRBJ2-2	TRBV2	.	CASSDITALNGELFF	TGTGCCAGCAGCGACATCACCGCACTGAACGGGGAGCTGTTTTTT
.	TRBJ1-2	TRBV9	.	CAQDEIQRGYTF	TGTGCCCAAGACGAAATCCAGCGAGGCTACACCTTC
.	TRBJ1-1	TRBV7-2	many	CASSSDSNTEAFF	TGTGCCAGCAGCTCGGACTCGAACACTGAAGCTTTCTTT
.	TRBJ1-1	TRBV2	once	CASRGTGSTEAFF	TGTGCCAGCAGGGGAACAGGGTCCACTGAAGCTTTCTTT
.	TRBJ1-2	TRBV6-6	many	CASNTPSDRLLSNYGYTF	TGTGCCAGCAATACCCCATCCGACAGGCTCCTTTCTAACTATGGCTACACCTTC